The 28 T cell receptor beta chains below were found in one sample sequenced in a study of CD8 T cells in ankylosing spondylitis. TCRdb ran MiXCR on the 5' RACE reads and lists one entry per CDR3 protein. Altogether just over 300,000 distinct CDR3 sequences are present, less than 25% being singletons, with the ten largest covering 3.5% to 4.5%. Sequencing input: blood, either unsorted or a sorted T cell fraction (not recorded which). The receptors were gathered from a female donor with ankylosing spondylitis or in good health (not recorded which).

The chain is built from TRBV7-7 and TRBJ2-1, with 8 bases matching TRBD2. After removal of 1 base from V and 2 bases from J, the junction contained 7 bases not matched to a gene. CDR1 SSHAT and CDR2 FNYEAQ come from the germline V gene (reference sequence). This CDR3 is built from 17 residues. DNA for the CDR3: TGTGCCAGCAGCTTAGAGGGTAGCGGGGCCACCTACAATGAGCAGTTCTTC. Amino acid sequence: CASSLEGSGATYNEQFF.

This clonotype was seen ten or more times. This chain uses TRBV20-1 with TRBJ2-7; the D gene could be TRBD1 or TRBD2 (5 bases each). The CDR3 sequence is 14 residues long. Germline values: CDR1 DFQATT, CDR2 SNEGSKA (reference sequence). Trimming removed 2 bases at V and 6 bases at J, with 17 bases between. As DNA, the CDR3 is TGCAGTGCTAGAAGAGGGGCTAGGACGGGCGAGCAGTACTTC. This gives the protein CSARRGARTGEQYF.

A few counts support this clonotype. The chain combines TRBV20-1 with TRBJ2-1, with unresolved D. CDR3 size: 13 residues. CDR1 and CDR2 from the germline V gene are DFQATT and SNEGSKA (reference sequence). The ends were cut back, 0 bases at V and 6 bases at J, with 9 bases in the middle. The CDR3 loop is CSARDPTSNEQFF. CDR3 nucleotides: TGCAGTGCTAGAGATCCCACGTCCAATGAGCAGTTCTTC.

This clonotype was seen more than once but under ten times. CDR3: CSVSAISGANVLTF. The CDR3 nucleotides are TGCAGCGTTTCGGCGATCTCTGGGGCCAACGTCCTGACTTTC. The gene calls are TRBV29-1 and TRBJ2-6; D unresolved. Germline CDR1 and CDR2: SQVTM and ANQGSEA. CDR3 size: 14 residues. Trimming took off 5 bases at V and 0 bases at J, with 8 bases between the two ends.

The rearrangement joins TRBV19 to TRBJ2-6, with 8 nucleotides matching TRBD1. CDR3 length equals 14 residues. The ends lost 6 bases at V and 4 bases at J; junction bases unmatched: 2. Germline loops: CDR1 LNHDA, CDR2 SQIVND (reference sequence). In DNA form, the CDR3 reads TGTGCCAGTAGGGACAGGGCCGGGGCCAACGTCCTGACTTTC. Its translation is CASRDRAGANVLTF.

This chain uses TRBV15 with TRBJ2-3; 7 bases are a match to TRBD1. Germline trimming cut 3 bases from V and 3 bases from J; bases unmatched to any gene: 3. CDR3 size: 14 residues. Per germline, CDR1 LNHNV and CDR2 YYDKDF (reference sequence). The CDR3 protein is CATSREQGTDTQYF. CDR3 bases: TGTGCCACCAGCAGGGAACAGGGGACAGATACGCAGTATTTT.

The chain carries TRBV9 and TRBJ1-1; D gene ambiguous. V lost 0 bases and J 1 base, leaving 7 bases between the germline ends. The CDR3 is 14 residues long. Germline assignment: CDR1 SGDLS and CDR2 YYNGEE. CDR3 in DNA: TGTGCCAGCAGCGTAGATACGGCGAACACTGAAGCTTTCTTT. Translating gives CASSVDTANTEAFF.

The V and J genes are TRBV14 and TRBJ1-1; possibly TRBD1 for D (6 bases). The CDR3 extends over 13 amino acids. Trimming took 4 bases from V and 5 from J, leaving 11 bases between them. The V gene's germline CDR1 is SGHDN and CDR2 FVKESK. The CDR3 spells CASSLQGKTEAFF. CDR3 nucleotide sequence: TGTGCCAGCAGCCTTCAGGGGAAAACTGAAGCTTTCTTT.

A few counts support this clonotype. The gene calls are TRBV10-3 and TRBJ2-7; 9 nucleotides match TRBD2. Per the germline V gene, CDR1 is ENHRY and CDR2 is SYGVKD. The V segment lost 10 bases and the J segment 3 bases; nucleotides outside the gene matches: 13. The CDR3 extends over 15 amino acids. The CDR3 sequence is CATTREAGGLYEQYF. The DNA for the CDR3 is TGTGCCACTACTCGGGAGGCGGGAGGGCTCTACGAGCAGTACTTC.

V gene TRBV5-1 combines with J gene TRBJ1-1; a weak D match, TRBD1 (5 bases). CDR1 and CDR2 (germline): SGHRS, YFSETQ. The CDR3 is 16 residues long. Trimming shortened V by 0 bases and J by 0 bases, and 12 bases separated the two germline ends. DNA for the CDR3: TGCGCCAGCAGCTTGGGAAGGGGCGGTTTGAACACTGAAGCTTTCTTT. It codes for CASSLGRGGLNTEAFF.

The chain carries TRBV20-1 and TRBJ1-6, with unresolved D. Germline loops: CDR1 DFQATT, CDR2 SNEGSKA (reference sequence). The CDR3 is made up of 13 amino acids. Trimming removed 5 bases at V and 0 bases at J, with 5 bases between. The CDR3: CSAQSSYNSPLHF. The CDR3 coding sequence is TGCAGTGCTCAGAGCTCCTATAATTCACCCCTCCACTTT.

This clonotype came up a few times. The rearrangement joins TRBV27 to TRBJ2-1; TRBD2 aligns across 7 bases. The CDR3 covers 18 residues. Germline V CDR1 and CDR2: MNHEY, SMNVEV (reference sequence). Trimming cost V 4 bases and J 4 bases; bases outside gene matches: 16. DNA of the CDR3: TGTGCCAGCAGTTCCTTCCTGGGGGGAGCGGGATTTTACAATGAGCAGTTCTTC. It yields the protein CASSSFLGGAGFYNEQFF.

The sample holds a few counts of this clonotype. This chain connects TRBV4-3 to TRBJ2-7; TRBD1 or TRBD2 may be the D gene (5 bases each). The V gene's germline CDR1 is LGHNA and CDR2 YSLEER. This CDR3 region has 19 residues. Trimming pared 1 base from V and 0 bases from J, leaving 22 bases between. The CDR3 is CASSQGIPGPFPSSYEQYF. CDR3 nucleotide sequence: TGCGCCAGCAGCCAAGGCATACCGGGACCCTTCCCCTCCTCCTACGAGCAGTACTTC.

This chain uses TRBV9 with TRBJ2-2; D perhaps matches TRBD1 (6 bases). The V end lost 4 bases, the J end lost 4 bases, and 17 bases lay between the germline ends. There are 16 residues in the CDR3. CDR1 SGDLS and CDR2 YYNGEE come from the germline V gene. The CDR3 DNA is TGTGCCAGCAGCCCACAGGGAGTATGGAGCACCGGGGAGCTGTTTTTT. Protein product: CASSPQGVWSTGELFF. Complete variable domain (other parts from reference TRBV9 and TRBJ2-2): DSGVTQTPKHLITATGQRVTLRCSPRSGDLSVYWYQQSLDQGLQFLIQYYNGEERAKGNILERFSAQQFPDLHSELNLSSLELGDSALYFCASSPQGVWSTGELFFGEGSRLTVL.

The genes are TRBV5-1 and TRBJ2-1, with D uncertain. The V gene's germline CDR1 is SGHRS and CDR2 YFSETQ. The CDR3 runs to 14 residues. V lost 4 bases to trimming and J lost 8 bases, with 16 bases between them. The CDR3 protein is CASSQNIKDHEQFF. Here the CDR3 DNA reads TGCGCCAGCAGCCAGAATATTAAAGATCATGAGCAGTTCTTC. Full variable domain (missing parts from reference TRBV5-1 and TRBJ2-1): KAGVTQTPRYLIKTRGQQVTLSCSPISGHRSVSWYQQTPGQGLQFLFEYFSETQRNKGNFPGRFSGRQFSNSRSEMNVSTLELGDSALYLCASSQNIKDHEQFFGPGTRLTVL.

This clonotype has a handful of counts. The chain employs TRBV20-1 and TRBJ1-5; weak D call: TRBD1 (5 bases). This CDR3 contains 14 residues. V was clipped by 3 bases and J by 3 bases, with 12 bases between them. Per germline, CDR1 DFQATT and CDR2 SNEGSKA (reference sequence). The CDR3 loop is CSASGTGDNQPQHF. CDR3 coding DNA: TGCAGTGCTAGTGGTACAGGCGACAATCAGCCCCAGCATTTT.

The chain couples TRBV12-3 or TRBV12-4 to TRBJ1-2, with D unclear. CDR3 length equals 15 residues. Trimming cost V 5 bases and J 5 bases, with 18 bases left between them. The CDR3 coding sequence is TGTGCCAGCAGTCTTGCGCAGTCCCTGCCGTATGGCTACACCTTC. The encoded protein is CASSLAQSLPYGYTF.

V gene TRBV13 combines with J gene TRBJ1-1, with 8 bases fitting TRBD1. This CDR3 has 14 amino acids. CDR1 PRHDT and CDR2 FYEKMQ come from the germline V gene (reference sequence). V was clipped by 10 bases and J by 0 bases; unmatched bases: 7. CDR3: CATLQGGVNTEAFF. DNA for the CDR3: TGTGCCACCTTACAGGGGGGGGTGAACACTGAAGCTTTCTTT. Combining the CDR3 with reference TRBV13 and TRBJ1-1 gives the whole variable domain AAGVIQSPRHLIKEKRETATLKCYPIPRHDTVYWYQQGPGQDPQFLISFYEKMQSDKGSIPDRFSAQQFSDYHSELNMSSLELGDSALYFCATLQGGVNTEAFFGQGTRLTVV.

The table lists this clonotype with a few counts. The chain uses TRBV5-5 and TRBJ2-1; 8 nucleotides agree with TRBD2. This CDR3 spans 13 amino acids. Losses at the gene ends were 0 bases for V and 9 bases for J; bases not matched to a gene: 2. CDR1 and CDR2 from the germline V gene are SGHKS and YYEKEE (reference sequence). CDR3 sequence: CASSLAAGAEQFF. CDR3 nucleotide sequence: TGTGCCAGCAGCTTGGCAGCGGGAGCTGAGCAGTTCTTC.

This clonotype was seen a few times. The chain employs TRBV18 and TRBJ1-1, with 10 bases matching TRBD1. With 5 bases clipped from V and 3 bases from J, the junction kept 3 bases outside the gene matches. Looked up from germline, CDR1 is KGHSH and CDR2 is LQKENI. The CDR3 contains 14 residues. In DNA form, the CDR3 reads TGTGCCAGCTCATTCGGACAGGGGGACACTGAAGCTTTCTTT. It specifies CASSFGQGDTEAFF.

This clonotype appeared a few times. The rearrangement joins TRBV7-9 to TRBJ2-1; D call uncertain. The CDR3 is made up of 14 amino acids. Per the germline V gene, CDR1 is SEHNR and CDR2 is FQNEAQ (reference sequence). Trimming stripped 0 bases from V and 10 bases from J, with 13 bases between. The CDR3 sequence is CASSLALQVEEQFF. Here the CDR3 DNA reads TGTGCCAGCAGCTTAGCTCTCCAGGTGGAGGAGCAGTTCTTC. The full variable domain, rest sourced from reference TRBV7-9 and TRBJ2-1, is DTGVSQNPRHKITKRGQNVTFRCDPISEHNRLYWYRQTLGQGPEFLTYFQNEAQLEKSRLLSDRFSAERPKGSFSTLEIQRTEQGDSAMYLCASSLALQVEEQFFGPGTRLTVL.

This clonotype appeared a few times. The chain joins TRBV4-3 to TRBJ2-2; tentatively, D is TRBD1 (6 bases). Germline V lookup: CDR1 LGHNA, CDR2 YSLEER. The CDR3 loop spans 16 amino acids. V lost 7 bases, J lost 0 bases, and 15 bases lay in between. The CDR3 DNA reads as TGCGCCAGCACATCGCGGGCAGGGGCGAACACCGGGGAGCTGTTTTTT. It specifies CASTSRAGANTGELFF.

This clonotype turned up a few times. The chain links TRBV15 to TRBJ1-1, with D hard to call. V lost 4 bases, J lost 0 bases, and 6 bases lay in between. CDR1 is LNHNV and CDR2 is YYDKDF in the germline V gene (reference sequence). The CDR3 covers 13 residues. DNA for the CDR3: TGTGCCACCAGCAACGGGGTGAACACTGAAGCTTTCTTT. The encoded protein is CATSNGVNTEAFF.

The chain recombines TRBV20-1 with TRBJ2-7; a possible D gene is TRBD1 (5 bases). Germline CDR1 DFQATT, CDR2 SNEGSKA (reference sequence). The V end lost 6 bases, the J end lost 5 bases, and 14 bases lay between the germline ends. The CDR3 is made up of 12 amino acids. CDR3 protein: CSAVGAFDEQYF. CDR3 DNA sequence: TGCAGTGCCGTAGGGGCTTTCGACGAGCAGTACTTC.

Regarding this clonotype: An end of the junction differs from the germline gene, which may be a read error. The chain has TRBV18 and TRBJ2-5, with 7 bases that match TRBD2. Germline CDR1 is KGHSH and CDR2 is LQKENI. CDR3 length: 16 amino acids. The DNA of the CDR3 is TGTACCAGCTCACCTCGACTAGCTACTACGGTCGAGACCCAGTACTTC. Its translation is CTSSPRLATTVETQYF.

In its sample, this clonotype was seen a few times. The chain recombines TRBV4-3 with TRBJ1-6, with 7 bases matching TRBD1. With 0 bases clipped from V and 9 bases from J, the junction kept 11 bases outside the gene matches. This CDR3 contains 17 residues. The germline gives CDR1 LGHNA, CDR2 YSLEER. The CDR3 reads CASSQEGNRGLGSPLHF. CDR3 in DNA: TGCGCCAGCAGCCAAGAGGGTAACAGGGGTCTCGGTTCACCCCTCCACTTT.

This clonotype has more than one count but fewer than ten. The V call is TRBV6-1, the J call TRBJ2-1, with D unresolved. The CDR3 consists of 16 residues. The V end lost 8 bases, the J end lost 0 bases, and 17 bases lay between the germline ends. Germline V CDR1 and CDR2: MNHNS, SASEGT. CDR3 coding DNA: TGTGCCAGCTCCCGTAGCCTGGCTCCCTCCTACAATGAGCAGTTCTTC. It yields the protein CASSRSLAPSYNEQFF.

This clonotype was detected many times. The gene calls are TRBV12-3 or TRBV12-4 and TRBJ2-5; 10 positions match TRBD2. J gave up 4 bases and V 6 bases, and 8 bases lay outside the gene matches. This CDR3 has 15 amino acids. CDR3 sequence reads: CASSASGRWGETQYF. The CDR3 DNA follows: TGTGCCAGCAGCGCTAGCGGGAGATGGGGAGAGACCCAGTACTTC.